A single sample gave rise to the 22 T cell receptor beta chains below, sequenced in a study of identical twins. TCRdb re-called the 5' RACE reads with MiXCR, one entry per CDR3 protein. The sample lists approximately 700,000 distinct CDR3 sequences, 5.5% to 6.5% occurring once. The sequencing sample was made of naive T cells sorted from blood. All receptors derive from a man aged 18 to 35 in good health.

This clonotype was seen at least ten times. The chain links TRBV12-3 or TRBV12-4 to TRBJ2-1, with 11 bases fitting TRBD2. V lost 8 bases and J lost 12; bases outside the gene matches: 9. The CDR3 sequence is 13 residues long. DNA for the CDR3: TGTGCCAGCGGCGGACTAGCGGGCCTTGGGCAGTTCTTC. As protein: CASGGLAGLGQFF.

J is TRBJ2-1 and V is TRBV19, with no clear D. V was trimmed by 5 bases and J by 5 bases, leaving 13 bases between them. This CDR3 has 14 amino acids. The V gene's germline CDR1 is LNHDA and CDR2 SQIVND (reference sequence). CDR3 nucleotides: TGTGCCAGTAGTGTGACCCAGGCCCACAATGAGCAGTTCTTC. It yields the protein CASSVTQAHNEQFF.

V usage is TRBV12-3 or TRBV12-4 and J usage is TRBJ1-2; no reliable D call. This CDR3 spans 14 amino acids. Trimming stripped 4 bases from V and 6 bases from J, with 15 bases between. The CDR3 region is CASSSAPGQDGYTF. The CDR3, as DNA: TGTGCCAGCAGTTCCGCTCCCGGGCAGGATGGCTACACCTTC.

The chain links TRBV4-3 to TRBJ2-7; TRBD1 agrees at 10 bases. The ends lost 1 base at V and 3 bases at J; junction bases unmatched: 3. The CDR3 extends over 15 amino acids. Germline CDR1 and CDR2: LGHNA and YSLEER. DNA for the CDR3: TGCGCCAGCAGCCAAGGTCGGGACAGGGGCTACGAGCAGTACTTC. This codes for CASSQGRDRGYEQYF.

The CDR3 region is CASSPGVVDTQYF. CDR3 nucleotide sequence: TGCGCCAGCAGCCCGGGCGTGGTAGATACGCAGTATTTT. This chain joins TRBV5-1 and TRBJ2-3; D uncertain. This CDR3 has 13 amino acids. V was cut by 4 bases and J by 5 bases, with 11 bases left in between. Germline V CDR1 and CDR2: SGHRS, YFSETQ.

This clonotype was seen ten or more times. The CDR3 here is CASSHFGGRDQSSYNEQFF. As DNA, the CDR3 is TGTGCCAGCAGTCACTTTGGCGGGAGGGACCAGAGCTCCTACAATGAGCAGTTCTTC. The V gene is TRBV12-3 or TRBV12-4, the J gene TRBJ2-1, with TRBD2 matching over 9 bases. V lost 5 bases, J lost 0 bases, and 14 bases stayed unmatched. The CDR3 consists of 19 residues.

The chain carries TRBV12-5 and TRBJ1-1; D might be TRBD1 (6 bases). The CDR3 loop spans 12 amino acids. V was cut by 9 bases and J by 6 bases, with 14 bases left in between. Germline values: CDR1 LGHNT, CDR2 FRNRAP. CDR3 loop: CASGQSRAEAFF. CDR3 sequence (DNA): TGTGCTAGCGGACAGAGCCGGGCTGAAGCTTTCTTT.

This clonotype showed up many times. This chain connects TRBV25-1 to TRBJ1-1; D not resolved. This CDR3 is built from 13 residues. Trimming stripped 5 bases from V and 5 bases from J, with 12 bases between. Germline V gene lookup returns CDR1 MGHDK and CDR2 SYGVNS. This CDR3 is CASSKALGTEAFF. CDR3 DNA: TGTGCCAGCAGTAAAGCCCTGGGGACTGAAGCTTTCTTT. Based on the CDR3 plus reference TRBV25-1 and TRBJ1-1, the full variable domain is EADIYQTPRYLVIGTGKKITLECSQTMGHDKMYWYQQDPGMELHLIHYSYGVNSTEKGDLSSESTVSRIRTEHFPLTLESARPSHTSQYLCASSKALGTEAFFGQGTRLTVV.

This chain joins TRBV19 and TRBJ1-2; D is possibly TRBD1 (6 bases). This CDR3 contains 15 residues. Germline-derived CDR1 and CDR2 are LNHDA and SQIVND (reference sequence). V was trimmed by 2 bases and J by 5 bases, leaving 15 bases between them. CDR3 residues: CASSIYSGQPYGYTF. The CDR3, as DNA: TGTGCCAGTAGTATATATTCGGGACAACCTTATGGCTACACCTTC.

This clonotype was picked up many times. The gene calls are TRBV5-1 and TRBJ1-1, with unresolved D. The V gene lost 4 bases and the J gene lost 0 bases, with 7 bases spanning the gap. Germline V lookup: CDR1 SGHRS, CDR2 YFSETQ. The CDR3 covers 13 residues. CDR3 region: CASSITVNTEAFF. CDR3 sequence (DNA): TGCGCCAGCAGCATTACAGTGAACACTGAAGCTTTCTTT.

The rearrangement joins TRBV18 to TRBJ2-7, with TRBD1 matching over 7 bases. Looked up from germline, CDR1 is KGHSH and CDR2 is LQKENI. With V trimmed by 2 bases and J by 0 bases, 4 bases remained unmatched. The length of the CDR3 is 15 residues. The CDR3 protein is CASSPKGQSSYEQYF. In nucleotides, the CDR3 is TGTGCCAGCTCACCAAAGGGACAGAGCTCCTACGAGCAGTACTTC.

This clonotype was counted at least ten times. CDR3 coding DNA: TGTGCCAGCAGTTTGTACGGACAGCGAGCTTTCTTT. Translated, it gives CASSLYGQRAFF. The gene calls are TRBV12-3 or TRBV12-4 and TRBJ1-1; D may be TRBD1 (6 bases). V lost 3 bases and J lost 10, with 12 bases in between. This CDR3 is 12 amino acids long.

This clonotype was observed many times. The CDR3 reads CASSSRLAGVTDTQYF. The CDR3 coding sequence is TGTGCCAGCAGTTCTCGACTAGCGGGAGTAACAGATACGCAGTATTTT. The rearrangement joins TRBV12-3 or TRBV12-4 to TRBJ2-3; 12 nucleotides line up with TRBD2. The ends lost 4 bases at V and 3 bases at J; junction bases unmatched: 5. The CDR3 covers 16 residues.

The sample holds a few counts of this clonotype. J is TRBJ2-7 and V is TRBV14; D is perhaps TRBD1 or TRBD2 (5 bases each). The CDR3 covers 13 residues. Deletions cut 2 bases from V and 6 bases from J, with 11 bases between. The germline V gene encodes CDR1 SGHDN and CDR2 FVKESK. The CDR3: CASSQFGGGEQYF. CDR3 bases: TGTGCCAGCAGCCAATTTGGTGGGGGCGAGCAGTACTTC.

The CDR3, as DNA: TGTGCCAGCAGTCACCGTAGCGGGACCCGCTCCTACGAGCAGTACGTC. Protein product: CASSHRSGTRSYEQYV. The chain recombines TRBV12-3 or TRBV12-4 with TRBJ2-7; TRBD2 agrees at 8 bases. The CDR3 extends over 16 amino acids. J was trimmed by 0 bases and V by 5 bases; bases with no gene match: 9.

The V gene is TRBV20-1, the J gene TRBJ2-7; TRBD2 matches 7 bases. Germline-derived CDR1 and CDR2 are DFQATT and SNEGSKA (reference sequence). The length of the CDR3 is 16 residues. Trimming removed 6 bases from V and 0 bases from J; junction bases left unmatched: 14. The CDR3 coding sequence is TGCAGTGCCAAGGGTTGGGGCGGGAGTGGCTCCTACGAGCAGTACTTC. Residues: CSAKGWGGSGSYEQYF.

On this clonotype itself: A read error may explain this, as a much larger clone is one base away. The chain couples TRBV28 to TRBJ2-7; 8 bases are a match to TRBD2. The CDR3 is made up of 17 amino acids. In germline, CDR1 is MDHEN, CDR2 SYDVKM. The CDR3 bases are TGTGCCAGAAGTTCGACAGCGGGGGTAGCTGAGACCTACGAGCAGTACTTC. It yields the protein CARSSTAGVAETYEQYF.

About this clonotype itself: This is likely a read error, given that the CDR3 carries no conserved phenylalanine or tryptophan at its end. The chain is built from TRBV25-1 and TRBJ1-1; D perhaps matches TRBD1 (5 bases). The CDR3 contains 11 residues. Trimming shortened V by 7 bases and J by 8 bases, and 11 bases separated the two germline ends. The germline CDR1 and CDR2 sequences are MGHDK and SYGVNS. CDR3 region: CASTGGLEAFC. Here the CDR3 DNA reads TGTGCCAGCACGGGGGGTTTAGAAGCTTTCTGT.

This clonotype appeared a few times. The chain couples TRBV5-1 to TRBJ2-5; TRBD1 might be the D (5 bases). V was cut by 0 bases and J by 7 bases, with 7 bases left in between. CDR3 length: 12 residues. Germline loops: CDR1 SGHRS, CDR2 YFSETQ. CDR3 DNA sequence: TGCGCCAGCAGCTTGGGCCAGGGGACCCAGTACTTC. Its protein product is CASSLGQGTQYF.

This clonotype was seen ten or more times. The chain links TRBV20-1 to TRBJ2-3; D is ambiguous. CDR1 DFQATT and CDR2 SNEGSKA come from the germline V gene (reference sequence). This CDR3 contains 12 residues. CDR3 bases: TGCAGCTCCAAATACGGCACAGATACGCAGTATTTT. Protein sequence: CSSKYGTDTQYF.

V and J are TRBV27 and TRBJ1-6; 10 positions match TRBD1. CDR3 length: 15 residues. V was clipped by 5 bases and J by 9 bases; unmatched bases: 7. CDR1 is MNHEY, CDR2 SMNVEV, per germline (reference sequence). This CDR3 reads CASSIQTGGSSPLHF. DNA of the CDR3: TGTGCCAGCAGTATACAGACAGGGGGCAGTTCACCCCTCCACTTT.

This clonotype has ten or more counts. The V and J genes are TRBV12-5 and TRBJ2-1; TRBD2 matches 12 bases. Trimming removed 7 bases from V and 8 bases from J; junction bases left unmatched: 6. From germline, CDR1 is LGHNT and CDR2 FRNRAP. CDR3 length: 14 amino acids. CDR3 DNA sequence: TGTGCTAGTGTGCGGACTAGCGGGATCTATGAGCAGTTCTTC. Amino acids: CASVRTSGIYEQFF. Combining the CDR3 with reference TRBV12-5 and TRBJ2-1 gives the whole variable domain DARVTQTPRHKVTEMGQEVTMRCQPILGHNTVFWYRQTMMQGLELLAYFRNRAPLDDSGMPKDRFSAEMPDATLATLKIQPSEPRDSAVYFCASVRTSGIYEQFFGPGTRLTVL.